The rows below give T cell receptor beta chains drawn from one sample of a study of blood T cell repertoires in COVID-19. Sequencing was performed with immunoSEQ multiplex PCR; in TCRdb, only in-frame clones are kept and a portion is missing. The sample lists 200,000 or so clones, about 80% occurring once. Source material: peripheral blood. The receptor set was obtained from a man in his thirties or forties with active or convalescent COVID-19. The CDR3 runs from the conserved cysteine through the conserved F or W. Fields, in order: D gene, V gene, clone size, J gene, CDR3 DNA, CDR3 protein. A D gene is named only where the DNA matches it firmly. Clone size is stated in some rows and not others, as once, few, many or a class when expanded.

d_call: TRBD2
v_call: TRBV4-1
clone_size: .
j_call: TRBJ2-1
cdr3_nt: TGCGCCAGCAGCCCCCTACCGAGACTAGCCGTAGACAATGAGCAGTTCTTC
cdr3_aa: CASSPLPRLAVDNEQFF

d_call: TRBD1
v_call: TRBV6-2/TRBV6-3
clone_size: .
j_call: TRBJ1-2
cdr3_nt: TGTGCCAGCAGTTACTCGACAGGGCGCCGGAACTATGGCTACACCTTC
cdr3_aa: CASSYSTGRRNYGYTF

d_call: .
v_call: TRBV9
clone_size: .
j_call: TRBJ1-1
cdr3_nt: TGTGCCAGCAGCGACGGGACAGAAGCTTTCTTT
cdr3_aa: CASSDGTEAFF

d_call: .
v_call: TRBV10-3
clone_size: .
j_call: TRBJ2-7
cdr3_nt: TGTGCCATCAGTGAGGAGGAAGCCTACTACGAGCAGTACTTC
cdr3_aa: CAISEEEAYYEQYF

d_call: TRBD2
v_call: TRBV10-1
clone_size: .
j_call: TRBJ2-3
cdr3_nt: TGCGCCAGCAGAGAAACTAGCGGTATCACAGATACGCAGTATTTT
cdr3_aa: CASRETSGITDTQYF

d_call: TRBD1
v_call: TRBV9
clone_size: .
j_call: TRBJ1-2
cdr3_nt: TGTGCCAGCAGCGTAGACGACAGGGAAAACTATGGCTACACCTTC
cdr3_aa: CASSVDDRENYGYTF

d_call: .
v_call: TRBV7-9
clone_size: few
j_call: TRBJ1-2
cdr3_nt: TGTGCCAGCACCCCGGGTACGGCCGACAACTATGGCTACACCTTC
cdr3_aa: CASTPGTADNYGYTF

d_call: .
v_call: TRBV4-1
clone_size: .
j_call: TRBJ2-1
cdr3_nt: TGCGCCAGCAGCCCGACTAAAGCGGTGTCCTACAATGAGCAGTTCTTC
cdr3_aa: CASSPTKAVSYNEQFF

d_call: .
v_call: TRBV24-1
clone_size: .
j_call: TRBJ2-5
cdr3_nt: TGTGCCACCAGTGATTTTTTCGACCAAGAGACCCAGTACTTC
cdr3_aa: CATSDFFDQETQYF

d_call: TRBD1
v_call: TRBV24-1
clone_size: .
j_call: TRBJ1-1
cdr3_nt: TGTGCCACCAGTGATTTGACGCAGGGGGACACTGAAGCTTTCTTT
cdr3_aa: CATSDLTQGDTEAFF

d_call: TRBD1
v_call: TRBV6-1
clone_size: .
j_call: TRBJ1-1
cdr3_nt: TGTGCCAGCAGTGAAGGCGAGGCGACAGGGCGCGGTGAAGCTTTCTTT
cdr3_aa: CASSEGEATGRGEAFF